Listed here is a single TCR beta chain. The data stem from a study of blood T cell repertoires in COVID-19. The CDR3 runs 14 residues. CDR1 and CDR2 (germline): SQVTM, ANQGSEA. V shed 6 bases and J shed 0 bases, with 9 bases lying between them. The method was immunoSEQ multiplex PCR; TCRdb's version includes in-frame clones alone and lacks a portion of them. Among around 40,000 clones listed, roughly 94% were seen once. This TCR was recovered from a human donor with active COVID-19. The donor label of this sample is uncertain. Sample: peripheral blood. The gene calls are TRBV29-1 and TRBJ2-6; D uncertain. This chain's CDR3 is CSVSNYSGANVLTF. The DNA of the CDR3 is TGCAGCGTCAGTAACTACTCTGGGGCCAACGTCCTGACTTTC.